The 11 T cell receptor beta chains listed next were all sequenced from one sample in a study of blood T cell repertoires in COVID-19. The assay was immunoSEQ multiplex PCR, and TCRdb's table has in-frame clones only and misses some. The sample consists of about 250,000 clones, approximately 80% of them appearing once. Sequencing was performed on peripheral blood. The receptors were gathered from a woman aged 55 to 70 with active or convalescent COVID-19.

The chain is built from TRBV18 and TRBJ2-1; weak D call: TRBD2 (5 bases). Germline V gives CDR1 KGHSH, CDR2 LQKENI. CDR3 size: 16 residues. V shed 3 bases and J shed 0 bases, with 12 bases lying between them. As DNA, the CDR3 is TGTGCCAGCTCACCGACCGGGGAAAGCTCCTACAATGAGCAGTTCTTC. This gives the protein CASSPTGESSYNEQFF.

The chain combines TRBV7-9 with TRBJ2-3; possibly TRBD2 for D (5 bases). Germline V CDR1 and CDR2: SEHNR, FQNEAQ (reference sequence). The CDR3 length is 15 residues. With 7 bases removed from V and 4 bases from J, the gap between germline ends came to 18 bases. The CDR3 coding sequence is TGTGCCAGCATATCTCTCGGGGATATGCCAGATACGCAGTATTTT. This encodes CASISLGDMPDTQYF.

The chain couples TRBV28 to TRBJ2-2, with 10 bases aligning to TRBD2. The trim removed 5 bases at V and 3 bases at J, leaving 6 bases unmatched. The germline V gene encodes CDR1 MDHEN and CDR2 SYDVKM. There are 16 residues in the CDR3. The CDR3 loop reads CASSPRAGGDTGELFF. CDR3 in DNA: TGTGCCAGCAGTCCCAGAGCGGGGGGGGACACCGGGGAGCTGTTTTTT.

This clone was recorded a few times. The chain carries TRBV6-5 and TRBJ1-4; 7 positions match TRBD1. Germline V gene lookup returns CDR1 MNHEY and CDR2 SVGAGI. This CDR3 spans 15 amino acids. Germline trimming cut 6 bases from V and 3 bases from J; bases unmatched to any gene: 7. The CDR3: CASRDRAGANEKLFF. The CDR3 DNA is TGTGCCAGCAGAGACAGGGCTGGGGCTAATGAAAAACTGTTTTTT.

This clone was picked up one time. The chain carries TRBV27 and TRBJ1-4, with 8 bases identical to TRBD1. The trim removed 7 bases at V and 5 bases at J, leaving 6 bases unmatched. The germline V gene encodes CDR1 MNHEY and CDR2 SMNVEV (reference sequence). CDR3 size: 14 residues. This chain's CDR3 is CASKGQGQNEKLFF. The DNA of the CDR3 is TGTGCCAGCAAAGGACAGGGCCAGAATGAAAAACTGTTTTTT.

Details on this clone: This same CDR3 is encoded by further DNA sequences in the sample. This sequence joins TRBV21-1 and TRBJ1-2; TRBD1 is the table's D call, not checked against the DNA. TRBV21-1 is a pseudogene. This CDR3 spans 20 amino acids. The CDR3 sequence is CASSPSPQYKDRVNFYGYTF. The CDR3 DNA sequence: TGTGCCAGCAGCCCTTCGCCCCAGTACAAAGACAGGGTAAACTTCTATGGCTACACCTTC.

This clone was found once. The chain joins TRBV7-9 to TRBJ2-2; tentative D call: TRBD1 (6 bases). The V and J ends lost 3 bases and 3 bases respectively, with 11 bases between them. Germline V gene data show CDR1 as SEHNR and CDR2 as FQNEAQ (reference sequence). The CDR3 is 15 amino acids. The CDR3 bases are TGTGCCAGCAGCTTTGGGGGCGCGGACACCGGGGAGCTGTTTTTT. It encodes CASSFGGADTGELFF.

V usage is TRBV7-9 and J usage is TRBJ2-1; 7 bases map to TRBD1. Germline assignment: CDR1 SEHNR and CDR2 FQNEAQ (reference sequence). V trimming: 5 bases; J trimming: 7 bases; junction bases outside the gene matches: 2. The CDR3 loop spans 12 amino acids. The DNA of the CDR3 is TGTGCCAGCAGCCAACAGGGGAATGAGCAGTTCTTC. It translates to CASSQQGNEQFF. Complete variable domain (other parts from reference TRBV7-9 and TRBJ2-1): DTGVSQNPRHKITKRGQNVTFRCDPISEHNRLYWYRQTLGQGPEFLTYFQNEAQLEKSRLLSDRFSAERPKGSFSTLEIQRTEQGDSAMYLCASSQQGNEQFFGPGTRLTVL.

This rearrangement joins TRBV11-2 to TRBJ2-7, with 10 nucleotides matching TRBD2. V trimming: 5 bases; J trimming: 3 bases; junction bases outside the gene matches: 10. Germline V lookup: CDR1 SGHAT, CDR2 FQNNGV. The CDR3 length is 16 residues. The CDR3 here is CASSPPGLAVLYEQYF. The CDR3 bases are TGTGCCAGCAGCCCACCCGGACTAGCGGTTCTCTACGAGCAGTACTTC.

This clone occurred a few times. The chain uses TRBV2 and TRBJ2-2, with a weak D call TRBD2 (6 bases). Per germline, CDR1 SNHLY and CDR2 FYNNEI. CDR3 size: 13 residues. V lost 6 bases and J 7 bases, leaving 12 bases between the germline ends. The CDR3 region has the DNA TGTGCCAGCAGCCCAGGGACTCACGGGGAGCTGTTTTTT. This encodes CASSPGTHGELFF.

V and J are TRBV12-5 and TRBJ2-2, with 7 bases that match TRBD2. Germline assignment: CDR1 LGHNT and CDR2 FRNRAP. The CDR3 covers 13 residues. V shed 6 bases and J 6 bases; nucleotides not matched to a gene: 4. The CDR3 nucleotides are TGTGCTAGTGGCTTAACTAGCGCCGGGGAGCTGTTTTTT. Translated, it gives CASGLTSAGELFF. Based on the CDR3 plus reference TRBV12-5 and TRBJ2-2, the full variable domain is DARVTQTPRHKVTEMGQEVTMRCQPILGHNTVFWYRQTMMQGLELLAYFRNRAPLDDSGMPKDRFSAEMPDATLATLKIQPSEPRDSAVYFCASGLTSAGELFFGEGSRLTVL.